The rows below give T cell receptor beta chains drawn from one sample of a study of yellow fever vaccine responses in identical twins. One entry per CDR3 protein results from TCRdb running MiXCR on the RT-PCR reads. The sample records approximately 2,000 distinct CDR3 sequences, more than 75% being singletons. Sequenced here: T cells from blood (PBMCs), unsorted or a sorted subset (not recorded which), sampled before or after yellow fever vaccination (not recorded which). Source of these receptors: a woman between 18 and 30 years old who received the yellow fever vaccine. The CDR3 runs from the conserved cysteine through the conserved F or W. Fields, in order: J gene, V gene, clone size, CDR3 length, D gene, CDR3 DNA, CDR3 protein. A D gene is named only where the DNA matches it firmly. Clone size is given for some rows only: seen once, a few or many times, or a class if the clone is expanded.

J gene: TRBJ2-1; V gene: TRBV7-6; clone size: -; CDR3 length: 14; D gene: -; CDR3 DNA: TGTGCCAGCAGCTATATGACCACTTTGGATGAGCAGTTCTTC; CDR3 protein: CASSYMTTLDEQFF
J gene: TRBJ2-7; V gene: TRBV19; clone size: -; CDR3 length: 13; D gene: TRBD1; CDR3 DNA: TGTGCCAGTAGTACGACAGGGGTCCACGAGCAGTACTTC; CDR3 protein: CASSTTGVHEQYF
J gene: TRBJ2-1; V gene: TRBV20-1; clone size: -; CDR3 length: 17; D gene: -; CDR3 DNA: TGCAGTGCTAGAGATAGGGAAGCCGTCTCCTACTACAATGAGCAGTTCTTC; CDR3 protein: CSARDREAVSYYNEQFF
J gene: TRBJ2-7; V gene: TRBV13; clone size: -; CDR3 length: 14; D gene: -; CDR3 DNA: TGTGCCAGCAGCTTATCGGGGGCTCTCTACGAGCAGTACTTC; CDR3 protein: CASSLSGALYEQYF
J gene: TRBJ1-2; V gene: TRBV2; clone size: -; CDR3 length: 15; D gene: -; CDR3 DNA: TGTGCCAGCAGTGAAGGGGCCTGGGGTAACTATGGCTACACCTTC; CDR3 protein: CASSEGAWGNYGYTF
J gene: TRBJ1-1; V gene: TRBV11-1; clone size: -; CDR3 length: 13; D gene: -; CDR3 DNA: TGTGCCAGCAGCTTAGGACAGAACACTGAAGCTTTCTTT; CDR3 protein: CASSLGQNTEAFF
J gene: TRBJ2-5; V gene: TRBV7-9; clone size: -; CDR3 length: 15; D gene: TRBD1; CDR3 DNA: TGTGCCAGCAGCCCCCGGGACAGGGTTCAAGAGACCCAGTACTTC; CDR3 protein: CASSPRDRVQETQYF
J gene: TRBJ1-1; V gene: TRBV2; clone size: -; CDR3 length: 10; D gene: -; CDR3 DNA: TGTGCCAGCAGGGGTTTTGAAGCTTTCTTT; CDR3 protein: CASRGFEAFF
J gene: TRBJ2-5; V gene: TRBV5-1; clone size: -; CDR3 length: 14; D gene: TRBD2; CDR3 DNA: TGCGCCAGCAGCTTGGCGGGAGGGCGAGAGACCCAGTACTTC; CDR3 protein: CASSLAGGRETQYF
J gene: TRBJ2-1; V gene: TRBV4-1; clone size: -; CDR3 length: 15; D gene: -; CDR3 DNA: TGCGCCAGCAGCCAACTGGGCTTGGGCTACAATGAGCAGTTCTTC; CDR3 protein: CASSQLGLGYNEQFF
J gene: TRBJ2-6; V gene: TRBV24-1; clone size: -; CDR3 length: 15; D gene: -; CDR3 DNA: TGTGCCACCAGTGATTTGGGCTCTGGGGCCAACGTCCTGACTTTC; CDR3 protein: CATSDLGSGANVLTF
J gene: TRBJ2-5; V gene: TRBV19; clone size: -; CDR3 length: 12; D gene: -; CDR3 DNA: TGTGCCAGTAGTCCCAACCAAGAGACCCAGTACTTC; CDR3 protein: CASSPNQETQYF
J gene: TRBJ1-2; V gene: TRBV6-5; clone size: -; CDR3 length: 16; D gene: -; CDR3 DNA: TGTGCCAGCAGTTACTGGGGGGGCCGGCCCCCCTATGGCTACACCTTC; CDR3 protein: CASSYWGGRPPYGYTF
J gene: TRBJ1-6; V gene: TRBV20-1; clone size: few; CDR3 length: 17; D gene: -; CDR3 DNA: TGCAGTGCTAGAGATAGGGGAATGAGCTCCTATAATTCACCCCTCCACTTT; CDR3 protein: CSARDRGMSSYNSPLHF
J gene: TRBJ2-5; V gene: TRBV28; clone size: -; CDR3 length: 13; D gene: -; CDR3 DNA: TGTGCCAGCAGTTTAACAGGGCTGGTGACCCAGTACTTC; CDR3 protein: CASSLTGLVTQYF
J gene: TRBJ1-1; V gene: TRBV24-1; clone size: few; CDR3 length: 15; D gene: -; CDR3 DNA: TGTGCCACCAGTGTCGGGGGACTGGAGAACACTGAAGCTTTCTTT; CDR3 protein: CATSVGGLENTEAFF
J gene: TRBJ2-1; V gene: TRBV2; clone size: -; CDR3 length: 11; D gene: -; CDR3 DNA: TGTGCCAGCAGAGAAAACAATGAGCAGTTCTTC; CDR3 protein: CASRENNEQFF
J gene: TRBJ2-1; V gene: TRBV7-9; clone size: -; CDR3 length: 17; D gene: TRBD1; CDR3 DNA: TGTGCCAGCAGCTTAGCCCAGGGGGTATGGTCCTACAATGAGCAGTTCTTC; CDR3 protein: CASSLAQGVWSYNEQFF
J gene: TRBJ2-3; V gene: TRBV2; clone size: -; CDR3 length: 14; D gene: -; CDR3 DNA: TGTGCCAGCAGTGGGCTCGAGAGGCCAGATACGCAGTATTTT; CDR3 protein: CASSGLERPDTQYF
J gene: TRBJ2-3; V gene: TRBV12-3/TRBV12-4; clone size: -; CDR3 length: 15; D gene: -; CDR3 DNA: TGTGCCAGCAGTCCGTCACGAGATATGACAGATACGCAGTATTTT; CDR3 protein: CASSPSRDMTDTQYF
J gene: TRBJ1-4; V gene: TRBV28; clone size: few; CDR3 length: 14; D gene: TRBD1; CDR3 DNA: TGTGCCAGCAGTTTATCAAGGGGGCGTGAAAAACTGTTTTTT; CDR3 protein: CASSLSRGREKLFF
J gene: TRBJ2-1; V gene: TRBV19; clone size: -; CDR3 length: 11; D gene: -; CDR3 DNA: TGTGCCAGCGAAGGATACAATGAGCAGTTCTTC; CDR3 protein: CASEGYNEQFF
J gene: TRBJ1-1; V gene: TRBV24-1; clone size: -; CDR3 length: 12; D gene: -; CDR3 DNA: TGTGCCACCAAAGAGGGCAGCACTGAAGCTTTCTTT; CDR3 protein: CATKEGSTEAFF
J gene: TRBJ1-1; V gene: TRBV7-9; clone size: -; CDR3 length: 13; D gene: -; CDR3 DNA: TGTGCCAGCAGCTTGGGGGCTGGGACTGAAGCTTTCTTT; CDR3 protein: CASSLGAGTEAFF
J gene: TRBJ2-7; V gene: TRBV11-1; clone size: -; CDR3 length: 12; D gene: TRBD1; CDR3 DNA: TGTGCCAGCAGCACACGACAGGGGGAGCAGTACTTC; CDR3 protein: CASSTRQGEQYF
J gene: TRBJ2-1; V gene: TRBV11-1; clone size: -; CDR3 length: 16; D gene: -; CDR3 DNA: TGTGCCAGCACGGGGCTAGGGCCCGGGCATAGGGATGAGCAGTTCTTC; CDR3 protein: CASTGLGPGHRDEQFF
J gene: TRBJ1-5; V gene: TRBV2; clone size: -; CDR3 length: 13; D gene: -; CDR3 DNA: TGTGCCAGCAGTGAATATTCCAGTCAGCCCCAGCATTTT; CDR3 protein: CASSEYSSQPQHF
J gene: TRBJ2-2; V gene: TRBV28; clone size: -; CDR3 length: 14; D gene: TRBD1; CDR3 DNA: TGTGCCAGCGCGGGACAGGGGAAGGTCGGGGAGCTGTTTTTT; CDR3 protein: CASAGQGKVGELFF
J gene: TRBJ2-3; V gene: TRBV2; clone size: -; CDR3 length: 16; D gene: -; CDR3 DNA: TGTGCCAGCAGTGTGGGGGGATCCCCTAGCACAGATACGCAGTATTTT; CDR3 protein: CASSVGGSPSTDTQYF